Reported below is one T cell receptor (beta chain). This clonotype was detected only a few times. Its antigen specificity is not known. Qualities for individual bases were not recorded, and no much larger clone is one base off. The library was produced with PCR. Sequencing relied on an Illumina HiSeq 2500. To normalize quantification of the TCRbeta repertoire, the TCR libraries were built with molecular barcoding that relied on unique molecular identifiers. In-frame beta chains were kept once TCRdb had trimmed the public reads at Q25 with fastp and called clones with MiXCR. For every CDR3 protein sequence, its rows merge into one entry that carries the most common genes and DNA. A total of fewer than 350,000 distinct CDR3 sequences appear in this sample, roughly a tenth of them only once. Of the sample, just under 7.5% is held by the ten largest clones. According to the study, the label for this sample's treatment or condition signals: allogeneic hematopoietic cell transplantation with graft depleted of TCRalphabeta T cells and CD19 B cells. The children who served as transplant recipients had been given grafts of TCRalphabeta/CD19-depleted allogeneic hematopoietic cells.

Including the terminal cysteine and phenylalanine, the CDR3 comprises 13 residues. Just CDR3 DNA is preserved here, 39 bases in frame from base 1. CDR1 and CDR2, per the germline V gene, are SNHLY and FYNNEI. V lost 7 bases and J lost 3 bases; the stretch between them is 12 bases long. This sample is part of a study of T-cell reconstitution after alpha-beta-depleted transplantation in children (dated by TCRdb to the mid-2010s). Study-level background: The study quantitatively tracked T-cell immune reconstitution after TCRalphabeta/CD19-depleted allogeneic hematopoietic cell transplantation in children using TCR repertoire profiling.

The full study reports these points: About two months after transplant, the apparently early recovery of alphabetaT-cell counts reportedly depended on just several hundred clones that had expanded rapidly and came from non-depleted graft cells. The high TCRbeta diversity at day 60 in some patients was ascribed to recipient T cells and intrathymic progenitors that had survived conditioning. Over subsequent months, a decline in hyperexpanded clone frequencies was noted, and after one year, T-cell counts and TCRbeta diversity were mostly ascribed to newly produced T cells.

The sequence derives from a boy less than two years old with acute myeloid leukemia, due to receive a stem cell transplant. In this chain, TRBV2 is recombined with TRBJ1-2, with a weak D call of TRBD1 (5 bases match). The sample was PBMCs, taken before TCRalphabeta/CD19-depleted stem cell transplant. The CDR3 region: CASNPDRDYGYTF. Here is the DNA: TGTGCCAGCAACCCCGACAGAGACTATGGCTACACCTTC.